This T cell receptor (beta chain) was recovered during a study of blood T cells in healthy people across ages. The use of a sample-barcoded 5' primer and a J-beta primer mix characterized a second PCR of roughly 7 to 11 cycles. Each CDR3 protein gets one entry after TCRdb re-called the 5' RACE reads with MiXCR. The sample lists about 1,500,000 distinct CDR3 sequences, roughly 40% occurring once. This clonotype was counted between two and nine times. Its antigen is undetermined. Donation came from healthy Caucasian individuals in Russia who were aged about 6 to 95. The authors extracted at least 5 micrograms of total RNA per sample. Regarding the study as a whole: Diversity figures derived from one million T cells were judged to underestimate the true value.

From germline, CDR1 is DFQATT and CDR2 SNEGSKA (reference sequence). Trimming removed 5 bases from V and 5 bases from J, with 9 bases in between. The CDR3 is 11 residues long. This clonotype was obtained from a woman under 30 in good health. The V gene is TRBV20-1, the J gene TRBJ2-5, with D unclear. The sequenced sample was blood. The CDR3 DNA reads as TGCAGTGCTCACGCTATCGAGACCCAGTACTTC. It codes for CSAHAIETQYF.